The 11 T cell receptor beta chains below were found in one sample sequenced in a study of blood T cell repertoires in COVID-19. Assay used: immunoSEQ multiplex PCR; TCRdb lists only in-frame clones, some missing. The sample has roughly 100,000 clones, around nine tenths seen once. Sequencing was carried out using peripheral blood. Receptors originate from a man in his fifties or sixties with active or convalescent COVID-19.

This clone was observed a handful of times. CDR3 region: CASSLAGAGGDYGYTF. As DNA, the CDR3 is TGTGCCAGCAGCTTGGCGGGGGCAGGGGGCGACTATGGCTACACCTTC. The chain has TRBV5-4 and TRBJ1-2; TRBD1 matches at 8 bases. This CDR3 contains 16 residues. The junction had 7 bases not matched to a gene; V was cut back by 0 bases and J by 3 bases. Germline values: CDR1 SGHNT, CDR2 YYREEE (reference sequence).

The table lists this clone with a count of one. The V call is TRBV5-5, the J call TRBJ1-2; no clear D. With 0 bases removed from V and 5 bases from J, the gap between germline ends came to 5 bases. CDR3 size: 12 residues. Germline lookup yields CDR1 SGHKS and CDR2 YYEKEE (reference sequence). Here the CDR3 reads CASSLAGYGYTF. The CDR3 nucleotides read TGTGCCAGCAGCTTGGCCGGGTATGGCTACACCTTC. The full variable domain, rest sourced from reference TRBV5-5 and TRBJ1-2, is DAGVTQSPTHLIKTRGQQVTLRCSPISGHKSVSWYQQVLGQGPQFIFQYYEKEERGRGNFPDRFSARQFPNYSSELNVNALLLGDSALYLCASSLAGYGYTFGSGTRLTVV.

The chain links TRBV30 to TRBJ1-6; D is ambiguous. Germline assignment: CDR1 GTSNPN and CDR2 SVGIG (reference sequence). V dropped 5 bases and J dropped 7 bases, with 9 bases sitting between them. This CDR3 has 12 residues. For the CDR3, the DNA is TGTGCCTGGGGCGGCGGGAATTCACCCCTCCACTTT. Translated, it gives CAWGGGNSPLHF.

This clone was seen only once. The V gene is TRBV4-1, the J gene TRBJ1-5; D uncertain. V lost 3 bases to trimming and J lost 5 bases, with 11 bases between them. Germline CDR1 reads MGHRA; CDR2 reads YSYEKL. The CDR3 is 14 residues long. The CDR3 nucleotides are TGCGCCAGCAGCCAGTCGGAGTGGGATCAGCCCCAGCATTTT. Its protein is CASSQSEWDQPQHF.

The chain couples TRBV14 to TRBJ2-1, with 7 positions matching TRBD1. CDR1 is SGHDN, CDR2 FVKESK, per germline. The V and J ends lost 4 bases and 6 bases, in that order; junction bases with no gene match: 9. The CDR3 is 15 amino acids. The CDR3 DNA follows: TGTGCCAGCAGCCCTCGGGACAGAATGAGCAATGAGCAGTTCTTC. This gives the protein CASSPRDRMSNEQFF.

The CDR3 DNA reads as TGTGCCAGCAGGGGAGGGGGACTAGGTGTCCTCGATGAGCAGTTCTTC. Protein: CASRGGGLGVLDEQFF. The chain joins TRBV25-1 to TRBJ2-1, with 8 bases identical to TRBD2. The germline CDR1 and CDR2 sequences are MGHDK and SYGVNS. CDR3 length: 16 residues. J gave up 8 bases and V 6 bases, and 15 bases lay outside the gene matches.

This clone appeared a single time. The CDR3 DNA is TGTGCCAGCAGTGAAGTATGGACAGAGATACCTTACGAGCAGTACGTC. It yields the protein CASSEVWTEIPYEQYV. V usage is TRBV6-1 and J usage is TRBJ2-7; possible D gene TRBD1, 6 bases. This CDR3 is built from 16 residues. Trimming stripped 1 base from V and 4 bases from J, with 17 bases between. The germline V gene has CDR1 MNHNS and CDR2 SASEGT.

V usage is TRBV5-4 and J usage is TRBJ1-6; TRBD1 might be the D (5 bases). Germline V gives CDR1 SGHNT, CDR2 YYREEE (reference sequence). V was clipped by 0 bases and J by 11 bases, with 12 bases between them. The CDR3 contains 14 residues. The CDR3 loop reads CASSLGGASAPLHF. In DNA, the CDR3 is TGTGCCAGCAGCTTGGGCGGGGCGAGTGCACCCCTCCACTTT.

This clone was detected once. The chain employs TRBV4-1 and TRBJ2-2, with D possibly TRBD1 on 6 matching bases. Between the trimmed V and J ends, which lost 5 bases and 0 bases, there was a span of 10 bases. Germline V gene data show CDR1 as MGHRA and CDR2 as YSYEKL. The CDR3 sequence is 15 residues long. The CDR3 DNA reads as TGCGCCAGCAGCTCGGGACAAACGAACACCGGGGAGCTGTTTTTT. Translating it yields CASSSGQTNTGELFF.

The chain combines TRBV6-5 with TRBJ1-2; weak D call: TRBD1 (6 bases). This CDR3 spans 14 amino acids. Trimming took 3 bases from V and 4 from J, leaving 12 bases between them. Germline V gives CDR1 MNHEY, CDR2 SVGAGI. Here the CDR3 reads CASSYSDRTYGYTF. For the CDR3, the DNA is TGTGCCAGCAGTTATTCGGACAGAACCTATGGCTACACCTTC.

This chain uses TRBV7-9 with TRBJ2-3, with 9 nucleotides matching TRBD1. J lost 1 base, V lost 5 bases, and 7 bases had no gene match. CDR3 length: 16 residues. CDR1 is SEHNR, CDR2 FQNEAQ, per germline (reference sequence). Written as DNA, the CDR3 is TGTGCCAGCAGCCTGACAGGGGGAGTTGGCACAGATACGCAGTATTTT. It yields the protein CASSLTGGVGTDTQYF.